This TCR beta chain was observed in a study of cytomegalovirus exposure and HLA in healthy donors. Whole-study findings and limits: Segments of the TCR beta V type were, in most cases, productive about 87% or about 30% of the time in an earlier analysis. As was reported, the classifier diagnosed cytomegalovirus status with high specificity and sensitivity. Some V segments, TRBV6-2 and TRBV6-3 among them, were indistinguishable and were therefore excluded. Analysis performed later found 16,951 TCR beta sequences associated with HLA alleles at 0.05 false discovery rate.

CDR1 is SGHRS, CDR2 YFSETQ, per germline. J was trimmed by 7 bases and V by 4 bases; bases with no gene match: 8. The CDR3 loop spans 15 amino acids. Researchers ran the PCR with 60 Vbeta and 13 Jbeta primers. Only in-frame clones appear in the TCRdb table, and some are missing; sequencing was by immunoSEQ multiplex PCR. The data contain approximately 140,000 clones, about 80% of them singletons. A remark on this clone: Its specificity is not known.

The sequenced sample consisted of PBMCs. This chain connects TRBV5-1 to TRBJ2-2, with 9 nucleotides matching TRBD2. The clonotype originates from a woman in her thirties or forties in good health and CMV-seronegative. The CDR3 protein is CASSPTSGLDGELFF. As DNA, the CDR3 is TGCGCCAGCAGCCCGACTAGCGGATTGGACGGGGAGCTGTTTTTT.